This passage covers 20 T cell receptor beta chains from one sample sequenced in a study of beta chain features in type 1 diabetes. Every isolated RNA sample was fully reverse transcribed, so sequencing captured expressed TCRB transcripts. Data came from immunoSEQ multiplex PCR; TCRdb stores just in-frame clones and leaves some out. The profile shows fewer than 550,000 clones, 10% to 12% of them singletons. The sample taken for sequencing was naive CD4+ T cells from blood. The source of these receptors is a young woman in good health.

V gene TRBV30 combines with J gene TRBJ1-1; 8 nucleotides line up with TRBD1. Germline assignment: CDR1 GTSNPN and CDR2 SVGIG (reference sequence). V lost 7 bases to trimming and J lost 2 bases; unmatched junction nucleotides: 12. The CDR3 runs 15 residues. The CDR3 DNA follows: TGTGCCTTTAACCGCCCGGGACAGGTTAACACTGAAGCTTTCTTT. This gives the protein CAFNRPGQVNTEAFF. The variable domain in full, with the rest retrieved from reference TRBV30 and TRBJ1-1, is SQTIHQWPATLVQPVGSPLSLECTVEGTSNPNLYWYRQAAGRGLQLLFYSVGIGQISSEVPQNLSASRPQDRQFILSSKKLLLSDSGFYLCAFNRPGQVNTEAFFGQGTRLTVV.

Comment on this clone: Different DNA sequences within this sample yield the same CDR3. The chain links TRBV2 to TRBJ2-5, with D unresolved. Trimming removed 3 bases at V and 5 bases at J, with 4 bases between. The germline V gene encodes CDR1 SNHLY and CDR2 FYNNEI. The CDR3 sequence is 11 residues long. The CDR3 bases are TGTGCCAGCAGTGACGGGGAGACCCAGTACTTC. Amino acids: CASSDGETQYF.

This clone has only a few counts. The CDR3 here is CASSSGQGAYEQYV. The CDR3 DNA is TGTGCCAGCAGTTCGGGACAGGGGGCCTACGAGCAGTACGTC. V is TRBV28 and J is TRBJ2-7, with TRBD1 identical over 11 bases. V was pared by 4 bases and J by 2 bases, with 1 base of the junction left unmatched. The CDR3 sequence is 14 residues long. CDR1 and CDR2 (germline): MDHEN, SYDVKM.

V gene TRBV10-3 combines with J gene TRBJ2-5; 7 bases are shared with TRBD1. Trimming at V came to 2 bases and at J to 5 bases, leaving 14 bases not matched to a gene. The germline V gene has CDR1 ENHRY and CDR2 SYGVKD. The CDR3 has 17 residues. CDR3 sequence: CAISEMGRTGVRETQYF. The CDR3 bases are TGTGCCATCAGTGAGATGGGTAGGACAGGCGTGAGGGAGACCCAGTACTTC.

J is TRBJ2-6 and V is TRBV29-1; 9 bases line up with TRBD1. CDR3 length: 14 amino acids. Germline CDR1 and CDR2: SQVTM and ANQGSEA. Losses at the gene ends were 6 bases for V and 2 bases for J; bases not matched to a gene: 2. The CDR3 region is CSVRQGAGANVLTF. The CDR3 coding sequence is TGCAGCGTCAGACAGGGGGCTGGGGCCAACGTCCTGACTTTC.

This chain joins TRBV4-1 and TRBJ2-6; D is undetermined. V lost 1 base and J lost 0, with 7 bases in between. Germline values: CDR1 MGHRA, CDR2 YSYEKL. There are 16 residues in the CDR3. CDR3 bases: TGCGCCAGCAGCCAAGGACGGACCTCTGGGGCCAACGTCCTGACTTTC. It specifies CASSQGRTSGANVLTF.

The chain employs TRBV7-2 and TRBJ2-2; 7 bases fit TRBD1. Trimming cost V 5 bases and J 4 bases; bases outside gene matches: 10. This CDR3 has 16 amino acids. Germline CDR1 SGHTA, CDR2 FQGNSA. The CDR3 nucleotides are TGTGCCAGCAGCCTATTTACAGGGGCGACCACCGGGGAGCTGTTTTTT. This sequence encodes CASSLFTGATTGELFF. The full variable domain, in which reference TRBV7-2 and TRBJ2-2 provide the parts outside the CDR3, is GAGVSQSPSNKVTEKGKDVELRCDPISGHTALYWYRQSLGQGLEFLIYFQGNSAPDKSGLPSDRFSAERTGGSVSTLTIQRTQQEDSAVYLCASSLFTGATTGELFFGEGSRLTVL.

The chain carries TRBV7-2 and TRBJ2-7; 10 nucleotides agree with TRBD2. With V trimmed by 5 bases and J by 0 bases, 10 bases remained unmatched. The CDR3 is 17 amino acids. Germline CDR1 and CDR2: SGHTA and FQGNSA. As DNA, the CDR3 is TGTGCCAGCAGCCGTTTTCGGACTAGCGGAAGCTCCTACGAGCAGTACTTC. Its translation: CASSRFRTSGSSYEQYF.

The V and J genes are TRBV29-1 and TRBJ2-1; D is undetermined. The germline V and J ends were trimmed by 2 bases and 5 bases, with 10 bases remaining between them. The CDR3 loop spans 13 amino acids. Germline-derived CDR1 and CDR2 are SQVTM and ANQGSEA. CDR3 amino acids: CSVESPGDNEQFF. Here the CDR3 DNA reads TGCAGCGTTGAATCGCCTGGCGACAATGAGCAGTTCTTC.

The V gene is TRBV25-1, the J gene TRBJ2-2; 12 nucleotides agree with TRBD2. In germline, CDR1 is MGHDK, CDR2 SYGVNS. The V gene end was trimmed by 7 bases and the J gene end by 3 bases; junction bases not matched to a gene: 9. This CDR3 is 17 amino acids long. CDR3: CASTGTSGRIYTGELFF. CDR3 DNA sequence: TGTGCCAGCACCGGAACTAGCGGGAGGATTTACACCGGGGAGCTGTTTTTT.

This clone has only a few counts. This CDR3 reads CASSLLPVSYEQYF. The CDR3 DNA reads as TGTGCCAGCAGCTTATTGCCAGTCTCCTACGAGCAGTACTTC. The gene calls are TRBV11-2 and TRBJ2-7; D gene uncertain. V shed 2 bases and J shed 0 bases, with 8 bases lying between them. The germline V gene has CDR1 SGHAT and CDR2 FQNNGV. The CDR3 runs to 14 residues.

The rearrangement links TRBV2 to TRBJ1-5, with 7 nucleotides matching TRBD1. This CDR3 is 14 amino acids long. V shed 7 bases and J 0 bases; nucleotides not matched to a gene: 3. CDR1 SNHLY and CDR2 FYNNEI come from the germline V gene. CDR3 protein: CASTRTGSNQPQHF. The DNA for the CDR3 is TGTGCCAGCACTAGGACAGGTAGCAATCAGCCCCAGCATTTT. The whole variable domain, filled in from reference TRBV2 and TRBJ1-5, reads EPEVTQTPSHQVTQMGQEVILRCVPISNHLYFYWYRQILGQKVEFLVSFYNNEISEKSEIFDDQFSVERPDGSNFTLKIRSTKLEDSAMYFCASTRTGSNQPQHFGDGTRLSIL.

This clone has a handful of counts. This chain links TRBV14 with TRBJ1-6; no clear D. The CDR3 runs to 14 residues. Germline-derived CDR1 and CDR2 are SGHDN and FVKESK. V was clipped by 1 base and J by 9 bases, with 10 bases between them. The CDR3 protein is CASSQAGFGSPLHF. As DNA, the CDR3 is TGTGCCAGCAGCCAAGCAGGTTTCGGTTCACCCCTCCACTTT.

V gene TRBV4-1 combines with J gene TRBJ1-6; 9 bases fit TRBD1. Germline assignment: CDR1 MGHRA and CDR2 YSYEKL. The CDR3 totals 15 residues. Trimming at V came to 6 bases and at J to 9 bases, leaving 9 bases not matched to a gene. The CDR3 nucleotides read TGCGCCAGCAGGCTTCTACAGGGGGCTGGTTCACCCCTCCACTTT. Translating gives CASRLLQGAGSPLHF.

The rearrangement links TRBV29-1 to TRBJ2-5; 9 bases are a match to TRBD2. CDR1 and CDR2 from the germline V gene are SQVTM and ANQGSEA. The CDR3 loop spans 16 amino acids. With 0 bases clipped from V and 5 bases from J, the junction kept 10 bases outside the gene matches. The CDR3 region has the DNA TGCAGCGTTGAAGAGATGAGAGCGGGGGGACATGAGACCCAGTACTTC. Amino acid sequence: CSVEEMRAGGHETQYF.

This clone was found a few times. CDR3 residues: CASSNHRRPYNEQFF. The CDR3 DNA follows: TGTGCCAGCAGCAACCACAGGAGGCCATACAATGAGCAGTTCTTC. V and J are TRBV14 and TRBJ2-1; D is possibly TRBD1 or TRBD2 (5 bases each). Germline CDR1 reads SGHDN; CDR2 reads FVKESK. V lost 5 bases and J lost 4, with 15 bases in between. CDR3 length equals 15 residues.

This clone was counted a few times. An end of the junction does not agree with germline; a read error may underlie this. This rearrangement joins TRBV30 to TRBJ2-6; perhaps D is TRBD1 or TRBD2 (6 bases each). CDR1 and CDR2 from the germline V gene are GTSNPN and SVGIG (reference sequence). CDR3 length: 18 amino acids. The CDR3: CAWRVPTYRGRGANVLTF. CDR3 nucleotides: TGTGCCTGGCGTGTGCCGACGTACCGGGGGCGTGGGGCCAACGTCCTGACTTTC. Variable domain in full (rest from reference TRBV30 and TRBJ2-6): SQTIHQWPATLVQPVGSPLSLECTVEGTSNPNLYWYRQAAGRGLQLLFYSVGIGQISSEVPQNLSASRPQDRQFILSSKKLLLSDSGFYLCAWRVPTYRGRGANVLTFGAGSRLTVL.

This clone was detected a few times. The chain combines TRBV10-3 with TRBJ2-7, with D possibly called TRBD1 or TRBD2 (5 bases each). V gave up 3 bases and J gave up 7 bases, with 13 bases separating them. Germline-derived CDR1 and CDR2 are ENHRY and SYGVKD. The CDR3 sequence is 13 residues long. The CDR3 spells CAISDVGAGEQYV. For the CDR3, the DNA is TGTGCCATCAGTGACGTCGGGGCAGGGGAGCAGTACGTC.

The chain carries TRBV10-3 and TRBJ1-6; D remains ambiguous. The germline V gene encodes CDR1 ENHRY and CDR2 SYGVKD. The CDR3 spans 13 residues. Trimming removed 5 bases at V and 4 bases at J, with 6 bases between. The CDR3 sequence: CAISQSYNSPLHF. In nucleotides, the CDR3 is TGTGCCATCAGTCAGAGTTATAATTCACCCCTCCACTTT.

The V call is TRBV20-1, the J call TRBJ2-7, with unresolved D. This CDR3 comprises 11 residues. Germline V gene lookup returns CDR1 DFQATT and CDR2 SNEGSKA (reference sequence). The V and J ends lost 7 bases and 7 bases respectively, with 14 bases between them. The chain's CDR3 is CSVSLGEEQYV. The CDR3 DNA reads TGCAGTGTGTCACTGGGTGAAGAGCAGTACGTC.